A selection of T cell receptor beta chains follows, all from one sample in a study of cytomegalovirus exposure and HLA in healthy donors. Clones were read by immunoSEQ multiplex PCR, and TCRdb kept only the in-frame ones, dropping some. This table holds more than 85,000 clones, under 85% found once. Input material: PBMCs. The source is a man aged 40-50 years in good health and CMV-seronegative. The CDR3 runs from the conserved cysteine through the conserved F or W. A D gene is named only where the DNA matches it firmly. Size is omitted from some rows. Given values are once, few, many or a class for expanded clones.

cdr3_length,clone_size,d_call,j_call,v_call,cdr3_nt,cdr3_aa
13,NA,NA,TRBJ1-3,TRBV2,TGTGCCAGCAGTCAGGGCTCTGGAAACACCATATATTTT,CASSQGSGNTIYF
14,NA,NA,TRBJ2-7,TRBV6-5,TGTGCCAGCAAAGTGGGGCTCCACTCCTACGAGCAGTACTTC,CASKVGLHSYEQYF
13,few,TRBD1,TRBJ1-5,TRBV6-5,TGTGCCAGCAGTGGGACAGGGGAAGGCCCCCAGCATTTT,CASSGTGEGPQHF
14,NA,TRBD1,TRBJ1-6,TRBV19,TGTGCCAGTAGTATTACAGGGGGGGGTTCACCCCTCCACTTT,CASSITGGGSPLHF
14,NA,NA,TRBJ1-1,TRBV10-3,TGTGCCATCCGGGGTTTGCCTCCGAACACTGAAGCTTTCTTT,CAIRGLPPNTEAFF
15,NA,TRBD1,TRBJ1-2,TRBV27,TGTGCCAGCAGTTTGGGGACAGGTGGTTATGGTGGCTACACCTTC,CASSLGTGGYGGYTF
14,NA,NA,TRBJ2-1,TRBV19,TGTGCCAGCGCTGTGGGGGGGCCGCGATATGAGCAGTTCTTC,CASAVGGPRYEQFF
14,NA,TRBD1,TRBJ1-1,TRBV6-1,TGTGCCAGCACTGCGGACAGGGCGAAAGCTGAAGCTTTCTTT,CASTADRAKAEAFF
15,many,TRBD2,TRBJ2-2,TRBV19,TGTGCCAGTAGTATTACCCCCGGGGGGACCGGGGAGCTGTTTTTT,CASSITPGGTGELFF
19,NA,TRBD1,TRBJ1-2,TRBV7-8,TGTGCCAGCAGCTCGGATCTCTTCGGGACAGGGGGTACAAGCTATGGCTACACCTTC,CASSSDLFGTGGTSYGYTF
15,once,NA,TRBJ1-6,TRBV4-1,TGCGCCAGCAGCCAAGTCGTCGGTCCTGTTTCACCCCTCCACTTT,CASSQVVGPVSPLHF
15,few,NA,TRBJ1-4,TRBV7-9,TGTTCCAGCAGCTTTCCCGGGGGGGTGAATGAAAAACTGTTTTTT,CSSSFPGGVNEKLFF
15,NA,TRBD1,TRBJ1-5,TRBV10-3,TGTGCCATCAGCAACACAGGGGGCGGCAATCAGCCCCAGCATTTT,CAISNTGGGNQPQHF
15,few,TRBD2,TRBJ2-5,TRBV5-1,TGCGCCAGCAGCTTGGTAGCGGGGGCTGCAGAGACCCAGTACTTC,CASSLVAGAAETQYF
13,NA,NA,TRBJ1-4,TRBV6-1,TGTGCCAGCAGTGACAGGCATAATGAAAAACTGTTTTTT,CASSDRHNEKLFF
14,NA,NA,TRBJ2-3,TRBV5-1,TGCGCCAGCAGCTTGGGGGGGGTTGCAGATACGCAGTATTTT,CASSLGGVADTQYF
14,NA,NA,TRBJ1-3,TRBV6-1,TGTGCCAGCAATTTACAGGGCGGAGGAAACACCATATATTTT,CASNLQGGGNTIYF
13,NA,NA,TRBJ1-1,TRBV28,TGTGCCAGTGGCAGGGGTGGGGAAACTGAAGCTTTCTTT,CASGRGGETEAFF
18,NA,TRBD2,TRBJ2-1,TRBV25-1,TGTGCCAGCAGTGAATTGGAGCGGGGGGGCACCCCCTACAATGAGCAGTTCTTC,CASSELERGGTPYNEQFF
14,NA,NA,TRBJ1-1,TRBV5-4,TGTGCCAGCAGCTTGAGGACTATGAACACTGAAGCTTTCTTT,CASSLRTMNTEAFF
15,NA,TRBD2,TRBJ2-1,TRBV5-1,TGCGCCAGCAGCTTGAGCAGCGGGGGTGCACAGGAGCAGTTCTTC,CASSLSSGGAQEQFF
14,few,NA,TRBJ1-3,TRBV5-5,TGTGCCAGCAGCTTGGATCAATCCGGAAACACCATATATTTT,CASSLDQSGNTIYF
14,NA,TRBD1,TRBJ2-7,TRBV6-1,TGTGCCAGCAGCCGTGGACAGGGAAATTACGAGCAGTACTTC,CASSRGQGNYEQYF
17,once,TRBD2,TRBJ2-3,TRBV13,TGTGCCAGCAGCGGGCGACTAGCGGGGGGGCCGGGGGATACGCAGTATTTT,CASSGRLAGGPGDTQYF
14,NA,TRBD2,TRBJ2-5,TRBV9,TGTGCCAGCAGCGTTAGCGGGATGCAAGAGACCCAGTACTTC,CASSVSGMQETQYF
14,once,NA,TRBJ2-3,TRBV7-9,TGTGCCAGCAGCTTAGCCTCCAGGGCGGATACGCAGTATTTT,CASSLASRADTQYF
13,NA,NA,TRBJ1-4,TRBV28,TGTGCCAGCCACAGGGTTCCTAATGAAAAACTGTTTTTT,CASHRVPNEKLFF
14,NA,NA,TRBJ1-1,TRBV7-2,TGTGCCAGCAGCTTGGGGGGGAAGAACACTGAAGCTTTCTTT,CASSLGGKNTEAFF
16,NA,TRBD2,TRBJ2-3,TRBV9,TGTGCCAGCAGCCTGTCGGCTAGCGGGGGGGAAGATACGCAGTATTTT,CASSLSASGGEDTQYF
20,few,TRBD2,TRBJ2-3,TRBV14,TGTGCCAGCAGCCGACGCGCTGGGCTAGCGGGGGGCCAACGCACAGATACGCAGTATTTT,CASSRRAGLAGGQRTDTQYF
15,NA,NA,TRBJ1-5,TRBV5-6,TGTGCCAGCAGCGTGGGTGGTCAGAGCAATCAGCCCCAGCATTTT,CASSVGGQSNQPQHF
12,few,NA,TRBJ1-1,TRBV13,TGTGCCAGCAGCCTCAGGGGAAGTGAAGCTTTCTTT,CASSLRGSEAFF
14,NA,NA,TRBJ1-1,TRBV5-1,TGCGCCAGCACGGACAGTCAAATGAACACTGAAGCTTTCTTT,CASTDSQMNTEAFF
13,NA,NA,TRBJ1-1,TRBV5-4,TGTGCCAGCGGGGAGACGGTGAACACTGAAGCTTTCTTT,CASGETVNTEAFF
16,few,TRBD2,TRBJ2-5,TRBV4-2,TGTGCCAGCAGCCAAGATCTAGGTGCGGGGGGGCGGACCCAGTACTTC,CASSQDLGAGGRTQYF
16,once,TRBD1,TRBJ2-3,TRBV27,TGTGCCAGCAGTTTTGGGGCAGGGGGCACCGGAGATACGCAGTATTTT,CASSFGAGGTGDTQYF
13,NA,NA,TRBJ1-5,TRBV7-2,TGTGCCAGCAGCTTACTCCGGAATCAGCCCCAGCATTTT,CASSLLRNQPQHF
16,NA,NA,TRBJ1-3,TRBV4-1,TGCGCCAGCAGCCAAGGAAACGGAGGCTCTGGAAACACCATATATTTT,CASSQGNGGSGNTIYF
16,NA,TRBD2,TRBJ2-5,TRBV13,TGTGCCAGCAGCTCCGGACTAGCGGGGACTCAAGAGACCCAGTACTTC,CASSSGLAGTQETQYF
13,NA,NA,TRBJ2-2,TRBV6-5,TGTGCCAGCAGGACAGTGAACACCGGGGAGCTGTTTTTT,CASRTVNTGELFF
13,NA,TRBD1,TRBJ1-2,TRBV19,TGTGCCAGTACTCAGGGGGCCCTAGACGGCTACACCTTC,CASTQGALDGYTF
14,few,NA,TRBJ1-1,TRBV4-1,TGCGCCAGCAGCCCTGAACACATGAACACTGAAGCTTTCTTT,CASSPEHMNTEAFF
14,NA,NA,TRBJ1-2,TRBV4-2,TGTGCCAGCAGCCAACCGGACAAGAACTATGGCTACACCTTC,CASSQPDKNYGYTF
13,few,NA,TRBJ1-2,TRBV5-1,TGCGCCAGCAGGGATGGGGCGCTCTATGGCTACACCTTC,CASRDGALYGYTF
12,NA,NA,TRBJ1-1,TRBV14,TGTGCCAGCAGCCAAGCTGACAGGGAAGCTTTCTTT,CASSQADREAFF
16,few,TRBD1,TRBJ1-5,TRBV19,TGTGCCAGTTATCCCTCTCGGACAGGAGGCAATCAGCCCCAGCATTTT,CASYPSRTGGNQPQHF
16,NA,TRBD2,TRBJ2-7,TRBV6-5,TGTGCCAGCAGTTACTTTGCGGGGGGGCCGAGTTACGAGCAGTACTTC,CASSYFAGGPSYEQYF
15,NA,NA,TRBJ1-6,TRBV7-2,TGTGCCAGCAGCTTATCAACGGGGGGCGATTCACCCCTCCACTTT,CASSLSTGGDSPLHF
12,NA,NA,TRBJ2-2,TRBV11-2,TGTGCCAGCAACATTCACACCGGGGAGCTGTTTTTT,CASNIHTGELFF
15,NA,TRBD1,TRBJ1-2,TRBV7-6,TGTGCCAGCAGCCCCCCGGGACAGTCTAACTATGGCTACACCTTC,CASSPPGQSNYGYTF
14,NA,TRBD2,TRBJ2-3,TRBV6-1,TGTGCCGGCACGGGGGGGGGATACACAGATACGCAGTATTTT,CAGTGGGYTDTQYF
14,NA,TRBD1,TRBJ1-1,TRBV9,TGTGCCAGCAGCGCGGGACAGATAAACACTGAAGCTTTCTTT,CASSAGQINTEAFF
12,NA,NA,TRBJ1-1,TRBV28,TGTGCCAGCAGGCCGGGGGAGACTGAAGCTTTCTTT,CASRPGETEAFF
18,NA,TRBD2,TRBJ2-3,TRBV12-5,TGTGCTAGTGGTCTGAAACTAGCGGGTTACTCTAGCACAGATACGCAGTATTTT,CASGLKLAGYSSTDTQYF
13,NA,NA,TRBJ1-3,TRBV6-1,TGTGCCAGCAGTGAAGTAGAGCTAAACACCATATATTTT,CASSEVELNTIYF
17,NA,TRBD2,TRBJ2-1,TRBV19,TGTGCCAGTAGTATAGCGGCTAGCGGGGGGGGTACCAATGAGCAGTTCTTC,CASSIAASGGGTNEQFF
17,once,NA,TRBJ2-6,TRBV5-4,TGTGCCAGCAGCCGCCTGGGGGGAGGCTCTGGGGCCAACGTCCTGACTTTC,CASSRLGGGSGANVLTF
13,NA,NA,TRBJ1-2,TRBV5-4,TGTGCCAGCAGCTGGGACGGGGGGGATGGCTACACCTTC,CASSWDGGDGYTF
18,once,TRBD2,TRBJ2-2,TRBV4-3,TGCGCCAGCAGCCAAGCTAGCGGGGGGGCGATTAACACCGGGGAGCTGTTTTTT,CASSQASGGAINTGELFF